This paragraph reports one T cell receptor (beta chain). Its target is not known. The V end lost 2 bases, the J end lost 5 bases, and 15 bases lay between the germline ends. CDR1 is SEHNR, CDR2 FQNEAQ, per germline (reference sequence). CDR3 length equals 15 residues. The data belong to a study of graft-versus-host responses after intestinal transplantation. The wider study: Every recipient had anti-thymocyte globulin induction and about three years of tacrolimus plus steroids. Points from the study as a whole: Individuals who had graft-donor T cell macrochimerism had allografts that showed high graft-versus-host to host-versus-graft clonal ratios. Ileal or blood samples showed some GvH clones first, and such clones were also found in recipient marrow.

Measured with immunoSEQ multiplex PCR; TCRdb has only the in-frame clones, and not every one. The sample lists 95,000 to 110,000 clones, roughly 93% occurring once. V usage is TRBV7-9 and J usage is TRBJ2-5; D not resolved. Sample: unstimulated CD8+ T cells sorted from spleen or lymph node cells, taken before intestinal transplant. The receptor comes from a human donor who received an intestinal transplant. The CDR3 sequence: CASSLIMGRNETQYF. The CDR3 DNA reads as TGTGCCAGCAGCTTAATCATGGGTAGGAATGAGACCCAGTACTTC. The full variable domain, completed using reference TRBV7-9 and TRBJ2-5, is DTGVSQNPRHKITKRGQNVTFRCDPISEHNRLYWYRQTLGQGPEFLTYFQNEAQLEKSRLLSDRFSAERPKGSFSTLEIQRTEQGDSAMYLCASSLIMGRNETQYFGPGTRLLVL.